Described below is a single T cell receptor (beta chain) sequence and its context. The data were taken from a study of cytomegalovirus exposure and HLA in healthy donors. Trimming took off 3 bases at V and 12 bases at J, with 12 bases between the two ends. CDR3 size: 12 residues. Germline V gene data show CDR1 as SNHLY and CDR2 as FYNNEI. PCR employed 60 Vbeta and 13 Jbeta primers. Sequenced by immunoSEQ multiplex PCR; TCRdb stores in-frame clones only, minus some. The sample consists of about 250,000 clones, approximately 84% of them appearing once. Sequenced: PBMCs. The TCR sequence derives from a girl aged 2 to 10 in good health and CMV-seronegative. This chain links TRBV2 with TRBJ1-5; D uncertain. CDR3 region: CASSENNGYQHF. CDR3 coding DNA: TGTGCCAGCAGTGAGAACAATGGTTACCAGCATTTT.